This T cell receptor (beta chain) was sequenced in a study of T cell clonality in common variable immunodeficiency. General observations from the study: Fewer TCRbeta clones were shared among CVID subjects than controls. Reportedly, TCR beta sequences from common variable immunodeficiency showed fewer deletions and N-nucleotide insertions. TCRbeta clonality was increased in CVID versus healthy controls.

Profiled with immunoSEQ multiplex PCR; TCRdb holds only in-frame clones, not every one. Its listing shows about 15,000 clones. CDR1 and CDR2 from the germline V gene are SGHRS and YFSETQ. The CDR3 length is 15 residues. Trimming shortened V by 7 bases and J by 5 bases, and 21 bases separated the two germline ends. Comment on this clone: Antigen: not known. The sequenced fragment ends 3 residues before the CDR3 boundary, so the rest is inferred from the germline J gene.

The clonotype was recovered from a human donor with common variable immunodeficiency. This chain links TRBV5-1 with TRBJ2-5, with D maybe TRBD1 (5 bases). Input material: peripheral blood mononuclear cells. The sequenced part of the CDR3 DNA is TGCGCCAGCGGATCAAGAGAAGGGGCTCGGGAGACC. It encodes CASGSREGARET. The whole CDR3 sequence reads CASGSREGARETQYF.